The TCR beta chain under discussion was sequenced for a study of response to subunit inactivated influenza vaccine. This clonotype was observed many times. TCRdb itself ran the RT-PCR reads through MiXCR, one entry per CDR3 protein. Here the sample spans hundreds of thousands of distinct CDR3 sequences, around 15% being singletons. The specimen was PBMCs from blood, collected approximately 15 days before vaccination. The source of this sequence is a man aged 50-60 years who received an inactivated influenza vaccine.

The CDR3 DNA follows: TGCAGTGCTAGAGCCGGGGGTAGCGGGGGTGTGAAAGTCGAGCAGTACTTC. It specifies CSARAGGSGGVKVEQYF. V is TRBV20-1 and J is TRBJ2-7; 9 nucleotides agree with TRBD2. The V segment lost 1 base and the J segment 6 bases; nucleotides outside the gene matches: 16. The CDR3 sequence is 17 residues long. Germline V gives CDR1 DFQATT, CDR2 SNEGSKA (reference sequence).